This T cell receptor beta chain comes out of a study of cytomegalovirus exposure and HLA in healthy donors. Germline values: CDR1 MNHNS, CDR2 SASEGT. CDR3 length equals 13 residues. The ends were cut back, 7 bases at V and 3 bases at J, with 12 bases in the middle. In regard to this clone: What it binds is not known.

Study results and limitations: Some public TCRs appeared in many individuals, while most sequences were rare.

With 60 Vbeta and 13 Jbeta primers, the PCR was carried out. Profiling relied on immunoSEQ multiplex PCR, and the TCRdb table lists in-frame clones only, not all of them. The data contain over 75,000 clones, roughly 79% of them seen just once; the ten biggest clones take up approximately 6.5%. The rearrangement uses TRBV6-1 and TRBJ1-2, with D possibly TRBD1 on 6 matching bases. Input material: PBMCs. The TCR sequence derives from a female donor in good health and CMV-seronegative. The CDR3 nucleotides read TGTGCCAGCACGGGGGGCGCGGACTATGGCTACACCTTC. It encodes CASTGGADYGYTF.